This TCR beta chain comes out of a study of cytomegalovirus exposure and HLA in healthy donors (dated by TCRdb to 2015 to 2018). In the study overall: In an earlier analysis of 587 of the donors, 276 Gb of sequence data and some 120 million unique TCR beta sequences from roughly 180 million T cells were reported. Approximately 310 gigabases of sequencing data and tens of millions of unique TCR sequences made up an early release that covered approximately 700 HLA-typed donors. Of the 350 to 450 genotyped donors, around 81% fell in the genetic ancestry cluster associated with self-reported Caucasian donors. The aim of the study was to test whether cataloging public T cell receptors could identify signatures of past pathogen exposure. The study used immunosequencing to profile the T cell repertoires of hundreds of subjects and linked those repertoires to cytomegalovirus serostatus. Along with the approximately 600-subject first cohort, a separate validation cohort of over 90 different subjects was used. The study combined high-throughput TCR immunosequencing, statistical association of individual TCRs with disease status, and machine learning to predict cytomegalovirus infection status. In a later analysis, previously published TCR beta repertoires from about 670 donors were re-analyzed and high-resolution HLA genotyping was added so that TCR occurrence patterns could be studied. Rather than drawing on any new phenotypic data, the later analysis identified candidate immune exposures from TCR beta sequences and the way those sequences occurred across donors. An earlier analysis of several hundred of the donors applied high-throughput TCR beta sequencing to assess whether each TCR beta V gene segment acted as functional or pseudogenic. Donor age, sex, ethnicity and CMV serostatus were collected together with the repertoire data. A later genetic analysis took genome-wide SNP genotypes for about 65% of the roughly 670 donors and used that subset as a discovery cohort. Every repertoire in the discovery cohort had been generated on one and the same sequencing platform. HLA typing included class I and class II loci at four-digit resolution. Typing coverage differed by locus: A, B, C, DRB1 and DQB1 were typed in about 629-630 donors, DQA1 in approximately 520, DPA1 in over 600, and DPB1 in 472. A handful of DR-DQ haplotypes were handled as single units for association and clustering because linkage in the cohort was strong. Among several hundred genotyped donors of the cohort, an average of roughly 230,000 unique TCR beta nucleotide sequences was sequenced per donor, of which 15% to 20% were non-productive. What the authors observed across the whole study: The only immune exposure information available for the cohort was CMV serostatus. The authors suggested that the approach could potentially be extended to other disease states and immunological phenotypes. Cytomegalovirus status was reported to be diagnosed by the classifier with high specificity and sensitivity in both the original and validation cohorts. Because counts were too low, roughly 16 rarely observed V segments, including chromosome 9 orphons, were left out of the earlier analysis of 587 of the donors. A total of fewer than 200 TCR beta chains were listed by the study as associated with cytomegalovirus. Sequencing depth was assumed to be roughly uniform across donors in the presence/absence analyses, though that assumption may not hold. Correlated functional status among segregating V segments might reflect linkage disequilibrium, but an unknown experimental factor could not be ruled out. In an earlier analysis of 450 to 750 of the donors, most TCR beta V segments appeared in productive rearrangements about 87% or about 30% of the time, broadly matching IMGT annotations. According to a later analysis, TCR association rates differed among HLA loci, with DRB1 alleles showing the most associated TCRs and HLA-C alleles showing the fewest. Strong co-occurrence of HLA alleles, especially DR and DQ, made assigning TCR associations to individual alleles difficult. Compared with equally common non-associated chains, HLA-associated TCR beta chains in a later analysis were more clonally expanded and had lower generation probabilities. In a later genetic analysis, fewer N-insertions in productive TCRs were reported among donors in an Asian-associated ancestry cluster than the roughly 700-donor mean. Across donors, most TCR sequences were observed very rarely, whereas some public TCRs were present in many individuals. V-gene and J-gene trimming of TCR beta chains was associated with a missense DCLRE1C variant in a later genetic analysis, and the association was replicated in an independent cohort. Specific HLA alleles were associated with more than 15,000 TCR beta sequences at a false discovery rate of 0.05 in a later analysis. Several of the top co-occurrence clusters appeared to be linked to parvovirus B19, influenza, CMV and Epstein-Barr virus, according to a later analysis. Because HLA typing was unavailable for some donors at each locus, only the typed subset was used in association tests. A further reported finding was that TCR beta sequences accurately predicted the HLA-A and HLA-B alleles for most subjects in the first cohort. A later analysis found that most CMV-associated TCR beta chains appeared HLA-restricted, with HLA associations seemingly driven largely by CMV exposure. Some IMGT-functional V segments, including TRBV6-2 and TRBV6-3, could not be distinguished by the 87-base-pair reads and were therefore excluded. The cohort was sequenced for TCR beta chains only, and without alpha or paired-chain data the features that could be detected were limited. The sequencing pipeline was judged likely to have produced a cluster of highly shared sequence variants as a technical artifact. A few of the identified cytomegalovirus-associated TCR beta chains were confirmed in vitro to be specific for cytomegalovirus antigens.

The cohort consisted of some 730 healthy bone marrow donors. At the time of sampling, all cohort members were nominally healthy, though unrecorded immune exposures were likely present. The donor tested CMV seronegative and was one of the 352 seronegative cohort members. A peripheral blood sample was provided by each donor, and peripheral blood mononuclear cells were used for TCR beta sequencing. Genomic DNA extraction from the blood cell samples was performed with the Qiagen DNeasy Blood Extraction Kit. On this clone itself: Its antigen is still unknown. Nothing much larger sits one base from this clone, and base qualities are not available.

Libraries were made using the immunoSEQ multiplex PCR assay. The multiplex PCR relied on a mix of 60 forward primers for TCR Vbeta segments and 13 reverse primers for TCR Jbeta segments. The CDR3 region of rearranged TCR beta genes was amplified from genomic DNA by a multiplex PCR assay. On the Illumina HiSeq System, the amplified TCR beta libraries were sequenced as 87-base-pair reads. In the source study's methods: A later analysis tallied some 79 million unique TCR beta chains across the roughly 610 repertoires, and about 10 million of those chains were shared by two or more donors. A nearest-neighbor algorithm error-corrected the raw reads and collapsed the reads into unique sequences, merging closely related sequences to remove PCR and sequencing errors. Alignment of CDR3 sequences to IMGT reference sequences was used to assign V, D and J gene segments. For a sequence to be retained, at least a six-nucleotide match to both a V gene segment and a J gene segment was required. A rearrangement counted as productive if the CDR3 had no stop codons and remained in frame with V and J, and every other rearrangement counted as non-productive. CDR3 was defined according to IMGT convention as the region running from the second conserved V-encoded cysteine to the conserved J-encoded phenylalanine. Sequences without an unambiguous match to a single V gene segment were excluded from the earlier analysis of about 640 of the donors. In an earlier analysis of 587 of the donors, V segments were called functional above 56.7% productive rearrangements and were called segregating when the between-donor standard deviation exceeded 5%. A statistical classification framework was developed to diagnose cytomegalovirus status using the catalog of TCR beta chain sequences. In a later analysis, V and J genes were assigned by comparing TCR nucleotide sequences against IMGT/GENE-DB human TR gene sequences. The TCRdist pipeline was used in a later analysis to assign CDR3 sequences and most-parsimonious VDJ recombination scenarios. In a later analysis, each TCR beta chain was defined by its CDR3 amino acid sequence together with its V-gene family, and reads lacking a unique V-gene family were excluded. As a way to deal with suspected cross-contamination and a sequencing artifact, a later analysis dropped roughly 620 nucleotide sequences that were highly shared and had low generation probability. A later analysis calculated a clonal expansion index for each public chain from normalized within-repertoire ranks of inferred template counts. A later analysis computed generation probabilities with a VDJ recombination model fitted to out-of-frame rearrangements, and checked the results against IGoR. Hypergeometric tests were used in a later analysis to score TCR-TCR, TCR-HLA and TCR-CMV co-occurrence, with a repertoire-size bias correction applied to the TCR pairs. To estimate false discovery rates, a later analysis permuted the HLA or CMV assignments 20 times. A later analysis grouped co-occurring TCRs with DBSCAN, adding TCRdist sequence similarity when clustering within HLA-allele-positive subsets. Repertoires with fewer than 30,000 or more than 120,000 public chains, plus five repertoires with anomalous nucleotide sharing, were excluded from co-occurrence clustering. TCRdb took over this immuneACCESS table, retaining in-frame rearrangements with V and J assigned. Such tables are incomplete; in checked studies, under half of the missing clones stem from an unresolved V gene, and the remainder is unexplained. V and J calls and clone size are given by that table; D and trimming were obtained from the DNA. The sample table contains about 160,000 clones; only one count was recorded for roughly nine tenths of them. About 0.85% of the sample is taken by the ten largest.

The germline ends are 5 bases apart after V is trimmed by 3 bases and J by 2 bases. In the germline V gene (reference sequence), CDR1 corresponds to LNHDA and CDR2 to SQIVND. The CDR3 covers 13 residues, taking in both the cysteine and the phenylalanine. Only the CDR3 DNA is retained, 39 bases long and in frame from the first base. The chain was built from TRBV19 and TRBJ2-1, with no reliable assignment of the D segment. Sequenced material: PBMCs. The clonotype originates from a woman aged 25 to 39 in good health and CMV-seronegative. CDR3 loop: CASSISTYNEQFF. The nucleotides read TGTGCCAGTAGTATTTCTACCTACAATGAGCAGTTCTTC.